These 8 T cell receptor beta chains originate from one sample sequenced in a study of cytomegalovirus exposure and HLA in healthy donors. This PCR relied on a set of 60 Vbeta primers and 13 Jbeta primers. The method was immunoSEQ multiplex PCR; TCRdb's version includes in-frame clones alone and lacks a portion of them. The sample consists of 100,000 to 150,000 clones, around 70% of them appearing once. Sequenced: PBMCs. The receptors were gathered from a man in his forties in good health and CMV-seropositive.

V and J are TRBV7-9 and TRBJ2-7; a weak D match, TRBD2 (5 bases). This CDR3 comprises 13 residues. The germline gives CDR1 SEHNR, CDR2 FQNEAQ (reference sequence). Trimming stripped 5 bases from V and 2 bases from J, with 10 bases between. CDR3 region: CASSPRGAYEQYF. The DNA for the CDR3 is TGTGCCAGCAGCCCTCGGGGAGCCTACGAGCAGTACTTC.

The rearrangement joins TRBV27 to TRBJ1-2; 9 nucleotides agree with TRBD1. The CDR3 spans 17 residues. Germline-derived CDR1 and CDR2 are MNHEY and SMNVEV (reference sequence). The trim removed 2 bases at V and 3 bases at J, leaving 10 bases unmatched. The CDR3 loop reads CASSLTTGGVSYYGYTF. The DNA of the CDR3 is TGTGCCAGCAGTTTAACGACAGGGGGTGTCTCCTACTATGGCTACACCTTC.

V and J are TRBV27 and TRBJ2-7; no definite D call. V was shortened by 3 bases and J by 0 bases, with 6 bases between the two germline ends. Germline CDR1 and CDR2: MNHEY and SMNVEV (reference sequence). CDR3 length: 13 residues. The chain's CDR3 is CASSLTSSYEQYF. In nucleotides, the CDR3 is TGTGCCAGCAGTTTGACAAGCTCCTACGAGCAGTACTTC.

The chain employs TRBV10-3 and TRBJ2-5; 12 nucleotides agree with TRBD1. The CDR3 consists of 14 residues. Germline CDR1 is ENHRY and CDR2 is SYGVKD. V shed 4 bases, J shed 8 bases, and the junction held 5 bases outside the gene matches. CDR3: CAISVTGTGGTQYF. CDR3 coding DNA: TGTGCCATCAGTGTGACCGGGACAGGGGGCACCCAGTACTTC.

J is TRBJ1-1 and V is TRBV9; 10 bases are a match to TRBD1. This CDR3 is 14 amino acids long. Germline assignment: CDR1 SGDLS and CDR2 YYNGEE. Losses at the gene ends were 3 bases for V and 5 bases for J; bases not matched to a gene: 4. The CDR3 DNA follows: TGTGCCAGCAGCGGACAGGGGGCAAGGACTGAAGCTTTCTTT. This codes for CASSGQGARTEAFF.

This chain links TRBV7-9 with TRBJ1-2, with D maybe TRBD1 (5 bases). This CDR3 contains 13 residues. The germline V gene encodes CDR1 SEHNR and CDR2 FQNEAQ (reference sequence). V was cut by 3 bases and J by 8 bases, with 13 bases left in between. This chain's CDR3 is CASSLLTVLGYTF. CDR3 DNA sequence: TGTGCCAGCAGCTTGTTGACAGTCCTGGGCTACACCTTC.

As DNA, the CDR3 is TGTGCCAGCAGTCCACGCGGGGGACAGGCGGGTTCCTACAATGAGCAGTTCTTC. This gives the protein CASSPRGGQAGSYNEQFF. The chain has TRBV2 and TRBJ2-1; maybe TRBD1 (8 bases). V dropped 5 bases and J dropped 1 base, with 21 bases sitting between them. The CDR3 runs to 18 residues. Germline V gene sequence: CDR1 SNHLY, CDR2 FYNNEI. Combining the CDR3 with reference TRBV2 and TRBJ2-1 gives the whole variable domain EPEVTQTPSHQVTQMGQEVILRCVPISNHLYFYWYRQILGQKVEFLVSFYNNEISEKSEIFDDQFSVERPDGSNFTLKIRSTKLEDSAMYFCASSPRGGQAGSYNEQFFGPGTRLTVL.

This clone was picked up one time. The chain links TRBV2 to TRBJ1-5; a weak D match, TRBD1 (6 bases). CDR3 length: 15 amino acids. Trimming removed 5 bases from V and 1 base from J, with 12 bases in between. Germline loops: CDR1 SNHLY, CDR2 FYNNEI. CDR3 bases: TGTGCCAGCAGTCCTCAAGGACAGAGCAATCAGCCCCAGCATTTT. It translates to CASSPQGQSNQPQHF.